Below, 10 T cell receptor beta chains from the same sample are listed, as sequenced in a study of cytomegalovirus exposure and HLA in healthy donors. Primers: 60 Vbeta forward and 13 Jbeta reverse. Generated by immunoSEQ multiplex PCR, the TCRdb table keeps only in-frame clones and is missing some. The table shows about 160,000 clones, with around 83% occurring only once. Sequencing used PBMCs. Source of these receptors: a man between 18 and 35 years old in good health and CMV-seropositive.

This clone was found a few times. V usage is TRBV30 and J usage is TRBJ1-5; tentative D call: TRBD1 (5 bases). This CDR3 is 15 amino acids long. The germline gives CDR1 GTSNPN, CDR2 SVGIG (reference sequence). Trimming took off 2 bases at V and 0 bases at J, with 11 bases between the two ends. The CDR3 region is CAWSPGQYSNQPQHF. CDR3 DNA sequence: TGTGCCTGGAGTCCAGGGCAATATAGCAATCAGCCCCAGCATTTT. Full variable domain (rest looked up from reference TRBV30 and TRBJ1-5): SQTIHQWPATLVQPVGSPLSLECTVEGTSNPNLYWYRQAAGRGLQLLFYSVGIGQISSEVPQNLSASRPQDRQFILSSKKLLLSDSGFYLCAWSPGQYSNQPQHFGDGTRLSIL.

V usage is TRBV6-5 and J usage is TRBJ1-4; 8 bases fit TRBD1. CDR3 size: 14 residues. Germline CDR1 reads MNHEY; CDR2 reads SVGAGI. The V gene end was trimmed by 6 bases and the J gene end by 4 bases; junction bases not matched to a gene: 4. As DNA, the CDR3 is TGTGCCAGCAGACGGACAGGGATTAATGAAAAACTGTTTTTT. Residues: CASRRTGINEKLFF.

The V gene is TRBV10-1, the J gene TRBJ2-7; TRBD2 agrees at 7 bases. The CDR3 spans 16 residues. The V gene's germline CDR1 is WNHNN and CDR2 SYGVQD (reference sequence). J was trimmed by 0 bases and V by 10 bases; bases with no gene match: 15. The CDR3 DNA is TGCGCCACCGTCCGGAGGGCTAGCGGCACCTCCTACGAGCAGTACTTC. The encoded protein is CATVRRASGTSYEQYF.

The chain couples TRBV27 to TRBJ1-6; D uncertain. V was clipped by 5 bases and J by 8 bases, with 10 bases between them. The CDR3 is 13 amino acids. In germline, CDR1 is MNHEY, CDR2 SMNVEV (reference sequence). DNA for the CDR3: TGTGCCAGCAGTCCCGCGTCGGATTCACCCCTCCACTTT. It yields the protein CASSPASDSPLHF.

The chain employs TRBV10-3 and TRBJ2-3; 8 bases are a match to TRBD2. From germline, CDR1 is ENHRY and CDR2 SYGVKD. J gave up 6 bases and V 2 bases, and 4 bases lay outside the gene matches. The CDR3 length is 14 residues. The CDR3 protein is CAISEGGGGDTQYF. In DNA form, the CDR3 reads TGTGCCATCAGTGAGGGGGGCGGGGGGGATACGCAGTATTTT.

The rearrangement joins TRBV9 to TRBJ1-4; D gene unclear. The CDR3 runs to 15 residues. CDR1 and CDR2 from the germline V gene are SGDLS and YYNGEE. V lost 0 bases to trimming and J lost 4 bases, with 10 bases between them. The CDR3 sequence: CASSVDPGYNEKLFF. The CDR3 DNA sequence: TGTGCCAGCAGCGTAGACCCCGGGTATAATGAAAAACTGTTTTTT.

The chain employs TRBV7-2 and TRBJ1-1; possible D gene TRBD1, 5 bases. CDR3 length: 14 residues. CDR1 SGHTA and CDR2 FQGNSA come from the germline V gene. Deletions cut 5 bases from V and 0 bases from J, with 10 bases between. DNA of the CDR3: TGTGCCAGCAGCGCGGGACTGTTGAACACTGAAGCTTTCTTT. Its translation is CASSAGLLNTEAFF.

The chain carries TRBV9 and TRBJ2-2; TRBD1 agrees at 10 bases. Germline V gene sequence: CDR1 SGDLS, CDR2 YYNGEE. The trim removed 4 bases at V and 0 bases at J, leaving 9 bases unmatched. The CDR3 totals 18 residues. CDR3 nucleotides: TGTGCCAGCAGCCCGAGGGGGACAGGGGCTACGAACACCGGGGAGCTGTTTTTT. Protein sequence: CASSPRGTGATNTGELFF.

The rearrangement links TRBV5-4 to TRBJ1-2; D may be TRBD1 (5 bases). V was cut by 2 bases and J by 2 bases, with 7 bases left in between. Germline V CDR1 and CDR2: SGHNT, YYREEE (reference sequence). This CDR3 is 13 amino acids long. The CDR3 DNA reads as TGTGCCAGCAGCTTACGACAGAACTATGGCTACACCTTC. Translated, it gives CASSLRQNYGYTF.

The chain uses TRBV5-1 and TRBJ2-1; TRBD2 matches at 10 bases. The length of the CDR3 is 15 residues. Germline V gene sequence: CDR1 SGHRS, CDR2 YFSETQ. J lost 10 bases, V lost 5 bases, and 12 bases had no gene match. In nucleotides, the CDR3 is TGCGCCAGCAGGCGGCAAGCGGGGGGGCTCAGCGAGCAGTTCTTC. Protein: CASRRQAGGLSEQFF.